The 29 T cell receptor beta chains in this list originate from one sample, sequenced in a study of T cell responses to AZD1222 COVID-19 vaccine. TCRdb's copy holds only in-frame clones and misses some; the assay was immunoSEQ multiplex PCR. Altogether over 100,000 clones are present, approximately 91% being singletons, with the ten largest covering 7.5%. This specimen was peripheral blood, taken on day 0 of AZD1222 vaccination. All receptors come from an adult in good health.

The chain uses TRBV10-1 and TRBJ1-3; perhaps TRBD1 as D (5 bases). The CDR3 is made up of 14 amino acids. Per the germline V gene, CDR1 is WNHNN and CDR2 is SYGVQD (reference sequence). V dropped 4 bases and J dropped 3 bases, with 10 bases sitting between them. CDR3 coding DNA: TGCGCCAGCAGTGCGGAGGGGTTTGGAAACACCATATATTTT. This gives the protein CASSAEGFGNTIYF.

This chain's CDR3 is CASSPRENYGYTF. CDR3 nucleotides: TGTGCCAGCAGCCCGAGGGAAAACTATGGCTACACCTTC. V usage is TRBV6-5 and J usage is TRBJ1-2, with unresolved D. Germline V gene sequence: CDR1 MNHEY, CDR2 SVGAGI. This CDR3 contains 13 residues. The V gene lost 6 bases and the J gene lost 2 bases, with 10 bases spanning the gap.

The chain employs TRBV9 and TRBJ2-5; the D is unclear. V gave up 3 bases and J gave up 4 bases, with 4 bases separating them. The CDR3 has 11 amino acids. Germline CDR1 reads SGDLS; CDR2 reads YYNGEE. CDR3: CASSGGETQYF. The CDR3 region has the DNA TGTGCCAGCAGCGGGGGAGAGACCCAGTACTTC.

V usage is TRBV10-3 and J usage is TRBJ2-6, with 13 bases identical to TRBD2. V lost 3 bases, J lost 0 bases, and 5 bases stayed unmatched. This CDR3 is 19 amino acids long. Germline CDR1 and CDR2: ENHRY and SYGVKD. The CDR3 protein is CAISDLTSGRASGANVLTF. DNA of the CDR3: TGTGCCATCAGTGACCTAACTAGCGGGAGGGCCTCTGGGGCCAACGTCCTGACTTTC.

This chain connects TRBV5-1 to TRBJ2-1; no definite D call. The germline gives CDR1 SGHRS, CDR2 YFSETQ. CDR3 length: 11 residues. V was clipped by 2 bases and J by 9 bases, with 6 bases between them. The CDR3, as DNA: TGCGCCAGCAGCTTAGATAGTGAGCAGTTCTTC. It is translated as CASSLDSEQFF.

This chain uses TRBV10-1 with TRBJ2-5, with 8 bases lining up with TRBD2. V shed 0 bases and J 5 bases; nucleotides not matched to a gene: 5. This CDR3 spans 15 amino acids. Germline lookup yields CDR1 WNHNN and CDR2 SYGVQD (reference sequence). The CDR3 loop reads CASSESLAGRETQYF. In DNA form, the CDR3 reads TGCGCCAGCAGTGAGTCGTTAGCGGGAAGGGAGACCCAGTACTTC.

The chain has TRBV29-1 and TRBJ2-2; TRBD1 matches at 8 bases. CDR1 is SQVTM and CDR2 is ANQGSEA in the germline V gene. This CDR3 is built from 17 residues. Trimming removed 2 bases from V and 0 bases from J; junction bases left unmatched: 8. CDR3 sequence reads: CSVESPRGLANTGELFF. The CDR3 bases are TGCAGCGTTGAATCCCCCAGGGGGCTCGCGAACACCGGGGAGCTGTTTTTT.

This chain links TRBV19 with TRBJ1-1; D gene unclear. V was cut by 5 bases and J by 1 base, with 8 bases left in between. This CDR3 comprises 13 residues. The germline gives CDR1 LNHDA, CDR2 SQIVND (reference sequence). CDR3: CASSLISNTEAFF. CDR3 nucleotide sequence: TGTGCCAGTAGTCTGATTTCGAACACTGAAGCTTTCTTT.

The chain recombines TRBV30 with TRBJ2-3, with TRBD2 matching 8 bases. The germline CDR1 and CDR2 sequences are GTSNPN and SVGIG (reference sequence). The CDR3 length is 14 residues. Trimming at V came to 3 bases and at J to 1 base, leaving 3 bases not matched to a gene. In DNA form, the CDR3 reads TGTGCCTGGAGCTTGCGGGGGGGCACAGATACGCAGTATTTT. Protein sequence: CAWSLRGGTDTQYF.

V gene TRBV19 combines with J gene TRBJ1-2; D is undetermined. The CDR3 has 14 amino acids. CDR1 is LNHDA, CDR2 SQIVND, per germline (reference sequence). Trimming removed 1 base from V and 3 bases from J, with 9 bases in between. CDR3 in amino acids: CASSIAWGDYGYTF. The DNA for the CDR3 is TGTGCCAGTAGTATAGCATGGGGAGACTATGGCTACACCTTC.

The gene calls are TRBV12-3 or TRBV12-4 and TRBJ2-7; TRBD1 might be the D (6 bases). V was shortened by 3 bases and J by 3 bases, with 9 bases between the two germline ends. The CDR3 runs 13 residues. The CDR3 DNA sequence: TGTGCCAGCAGTTTTGGCAGGGGCTACGAGCAGTACTTC. It encodes CASSFGRGYEQYF.

This rearrangement joins TRBV2 to TRBJ1-1; D may be TRBD1 (5 bases). There are 14 residues in the CDR3. V was cut by 4 bases and J by 3 bases, with 12 bases left in between. Germline V lookup: CDR1 SNHLY, CDR2 FYNNEI. In DNA form, the CDR3 reads TGTGCCAGCAGTGGGGTGGGGCAGGACACTGAAGCTTTCTTT. It translates to CASSGVGQDTEAFF.

In its sample, this clone was seen once. The CDR3 DNA follows: TGTGCCAGCTCACCACCGGGGTTATATGACAATGAGCAGTTCTTC. This translates into CASSPPGLYDNEQFF. The rearrangement joins TRBV18 to TRBJ2-1; D is ambiguous. CDR3 length equals 15 residues. The germline gives CDR1 KGHSH, CDR2 LQKENI. V was shortened by 0 bases and J by 5 bases, with 11 bases between the two germline ends.

The chain joins TRBV2 to TRBJ2-1, with TRBD2 matching over 11 bases. The ends lost 10 bases at V and 9 bases at J; junction bases unmatched: 11. The CDR3 spans 14 residues. CDR1 is SNHLY, CDR2 FYNNEI, per germline. The CDR3 spells CATQLAGVRGEQFF. CDR3 bases: TGTGCCACCCAACTAGCGGGAGTGCGTGGTGAGCAGTTCTTC.

CDR3 region: CASRQGDTQYF. The DNA for the CDR3 is TGTGCCAGCAGGCAAGGAGATACGCAGTATTTT. V is TRBV6-5 and J is TRBJ2-3; D is unresolved. Germline CDR1 reads MNHEY; CDR2 reads SVGAGI. The CDR3 is made up of 11 amino acids. V gave up 6 bases and J gave up 5 bases, with 6 bases separating them.

This chain joins TRBV3-1 (or the pseudogene TRBV3-2) and TRBJ2-3; weak D call: TRBD1 (6 bases). V lost 5 bases to trimming and J lost 6 bases, with 9 bases between them. Germline loops: CDR1 LGHDT, CDR2 YNNKEL (reference sequence). The CDR3 consists of 12 residues. The CDR3 region has the DNA TGTGCCAGCAGCTTCCAGGGGGATACGCAGTATTTT. Translation gives CASSFQGDTQYF.

The genes are TRBV30 and TRBJ2-1; D gene uncertain. Per germline, CDR1 GTSNPN and CDR2 SVGIG (reference sequence). V lost 0 bases, J lost 12 bases, and 9 bases lay in between. The CDR3 is 11 residues long. CDR3 coding DNA: TGTGCCTGGAGTGTAAGTCCTGGGCAGTTCTTC. Translated, it gives CAWSVSPGQFF. The full variable domain, with the rest looked up from reference TRBV30 and TRBJ2-1, is SQTIHQWPATLVQPVGSPLSLECTVEGTSNPNLYWYRQAAGRGLQLLFYSVGIGQISSEVPQNLSASRPQDRQFILSSKKLLLSDSGFYLCAWSVSPGQFFGPGTRLTVL.

This clone was recorded once. The chain links TRBV12-3 or TRBV12-4 to TRBJ1-2, with D unresolved. The CDR3 totals 11 residues. The V end lost 7 bases, the J end lost 4 bases, and 7 bases lay between the germline ends. The CDR3 DNA sequence: TGTGCCAGCACCAAGGGCTATGGCTACACCTTC. Translated, it gives CASTKGYGYTF.

The CDR3 sequence: CASSPRSGGETEAFF. The CDR3, as DNA: TGTGCCAGCTCACCCAGGTCGGGGGGTGAGACTGAAGCTTTCTTT. This chain joins TRBV18 and TRBJ1-1, with a weak D call TRBD1 (5 bases). The CDR3 runs 15 residues. The germline V gene has CDR1 KGHSH and CDR2 LQKENI. Trimming pared 3 bases from V and 5 bases from J, leaving 16 bases between.

The gene calls are TRBV30 and TRBJ2-3, with TRBD2 identical over 8 bases. The V segment lost 4 bases and the J segment 0 bases; nucleotides outside the gene matches: 3. The CDR3 runs 14 residues. Germline V gene lookup returns CDR1 GTSNPN and CDR2 SVGIG (reference sequence). The CDR3 here is CAWNSGMSTDTQYF. For the CDR3, the DNA is TGTGCCTGGAATAGCGGGATGAGCACAGATACGCAGTATTTT.

The chain recombines TRBV19 with TRBJ2-7; 11 nucleotides agree with TRBD2. V dropped 4 bases and J dropped 0; count of bases not matched to a gene: 5. Per the germline V gene, CDR1 is LNHDA and CDR2 is SQIVND (reference sequence). The CDR3 loop spans 16 amino acids. The DNA for the CDR3 is TGTGCCAGTAGTAGGGGGACTAGCGGTTTCTCCTACGAGCAGTACTTC. Protein sequence: CASSRGTSGFSYEQYF.

This sequence joins TRBV2 and TRBJ1-1; the D gene is possibly TRBD1 (5 bases). The V gene lost 6 bases and the J gene lost 0 bases, with 8 bases spanning the gap. From germline, CDR1 is SNHLY and CDR2 FYNNEI. This CDR3 comprises 13 residues. The CDR3 DNA reads as TGTGCCAGCAGGCAAGGGGTGAACACTGAAGCTTTCTTT. This translates into CASRQGVNTEAFF.

V gene TRBV4-1 combines with J gene TRBJ2-3, with a tentative D call TRBD1 (6 bases). The CDR3 has 15 amino acids. The V gene's germline CDR1 is MGHRA and CDR2 YSYEKL. Between the trimmed V and J ends, which lost 3 bases and 0 bases, there was a span of 10 bases. CDR3 nucleotide sequence: TGCGCCAGCAGCCATAGGACAGCCAGCACAGATACGCAGTATTTT. Translating it yields CASSHRTASTDTQYF.

This chain connects TRBV18 to TRBJ2-7; no clear D gene. V lost 5 bases to trimming and J lost 7 bases, with 12 bases between them. The CDR3 length is 12 residues. CDR1 is KGHSH, CDR2 LQKENI, per germline. CDR3 residues: CASSYTSGEQYF. CDR3 DNA: TGTGCCAGCTCATACACAAGTGGAGAGCAGTACTTC.

On this clone itself: The same CDR3 arises from other DNA sequences in this sample as well. The V call is TRBV12-3 or TRBV12-4, the J call TRBJ1-3, with D unresolved. The CDR3 spans 12 residues. Trimming removed 3 bases from V and 3 bases from J, with 3 bases in between. The CDR3 sequence is CASSFSGNTIYF. DNA for the CDR3: TGTGCCAGCAGTTTCAGTGGAAACACCATATATTTT.

The V and J genes are TRBV6-5 and TRBJ1-6, with 7 bases that match TRBD1. After removal of 6 bases from V and 3 bases from J, the junction contained 2 bases not matched to a gene. CDR1 and CDR2 (germline): MNHEY, SVGAGI. The CDR3 contains 14 residues. The CDR3 loop reads CASRRTGYNSPLHF. CDR3 nucleotides: TGTGCCAGCAGGCGGACAGGCTATAATTCACCCCTCCACTTT.

The V and J genes are TRBV27 and TRBJ1-1; D is unresolved. Trimming shortened V by 7 bases and J by 0 bases, and 15 bases separated the two germline ends. This CDR3 region has 15 residues. Germline loops: CDR1 MNHEY, CDR2 SMNVEV (reference sequence). The CDR3 region has the DNA TGTGCCAGCAAATCCCCGGACGCATTGAACACTGAAGCTTTCTTT. Its translation is CASKSPDALNTEAFF.

This clone appeared a single time. The chain is built from TRBV25-1 and TRBJ1-3; D unclear. Between the trimmed V and J ends, which lost 3 bases and 1 base, there was a span of 7 bases. This CDR3 has 14 amino acids. Germline lookup yields CDR1 MGHDK and CDR2 SYGVNS. This chain's CDR3 is CASSDSVSGNTIYF. Here the CDR3 DNA reads TGTGCCAGCAGTGATTCGGTATCTGGAAACACCATATATTTT.

This rearrangement joins TRBV10-3 to TRBJ1-2; 8 bases align to TRBD1. Germline trimming cut 0 bases from V and 2 bases from J; bases unmatched to any gene: 2. Germline CDR1 and CDR2: ENHRY and SYGVKD. CDR3 length equals 15 residues. CDR3 protein: CAISESAGGNYGYTF. The CDR3 region has the DNA TGTGCCATCAGTGAGTCGGCAGGGGGCAACTATGGCTACACCTTC.